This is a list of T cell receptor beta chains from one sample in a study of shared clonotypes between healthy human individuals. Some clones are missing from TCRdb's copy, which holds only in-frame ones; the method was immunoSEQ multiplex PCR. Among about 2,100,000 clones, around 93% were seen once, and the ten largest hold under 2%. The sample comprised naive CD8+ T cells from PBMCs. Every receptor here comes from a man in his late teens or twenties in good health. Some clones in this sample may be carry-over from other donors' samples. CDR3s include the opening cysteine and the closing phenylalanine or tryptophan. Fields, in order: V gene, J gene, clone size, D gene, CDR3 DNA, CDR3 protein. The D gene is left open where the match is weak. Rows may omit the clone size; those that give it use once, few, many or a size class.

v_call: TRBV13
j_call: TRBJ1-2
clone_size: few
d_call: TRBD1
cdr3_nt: TGTGCCAGCAGCGATGACAGGGCTGGCTACACCTTC
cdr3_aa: CASSDDRAGYTF

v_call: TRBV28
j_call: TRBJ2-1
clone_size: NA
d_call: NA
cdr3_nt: TGTGCCAGCAGTTCCCCACTGGACGGTAGCAATGAGCAGTTCTTC
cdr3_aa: CASSSPLDGSNEQFF

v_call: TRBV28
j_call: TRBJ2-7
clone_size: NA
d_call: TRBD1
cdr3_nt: TGTGCCAGCAGTCTCTCCAGGGGGCTCGAGCAGTACTTC
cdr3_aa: CASSLSRGLEQYF

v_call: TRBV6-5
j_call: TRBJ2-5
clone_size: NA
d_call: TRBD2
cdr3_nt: TGTGCCAGCAGTTACTCTGGCGGGAGAGAGGGGGAGACCCAGTACTTC
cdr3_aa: CASSYSGGREGETQYF

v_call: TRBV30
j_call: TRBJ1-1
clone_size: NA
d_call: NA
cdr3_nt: TGTGCCTGGAGTGTACCGCTGGGTGTAAGGCAGACGTTATTAACTGAAGCTTTCTTT
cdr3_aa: CAWSVPLGVRQTLLTEAFF

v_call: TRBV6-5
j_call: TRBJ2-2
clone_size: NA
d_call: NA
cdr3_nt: TGTGCCAGCAGCCGCGGGAAGGGGAGGACCGGGGAGCTGTTTTTT
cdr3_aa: CASSRGKGRTGELFF

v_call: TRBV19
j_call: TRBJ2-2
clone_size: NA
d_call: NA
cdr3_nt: TGTGCCAGTAGGTCAATGGGCTACCTCACGAACACCGGGGAGCTGTTTTTT
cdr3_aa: CASRSMGYLTNTGELFF

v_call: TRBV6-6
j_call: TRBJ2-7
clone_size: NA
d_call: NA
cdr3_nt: TGTGCCAGCGGTCACGGGTTCTCCTACGAGCAGTACTTC
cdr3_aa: CASGHGFSYEQYF

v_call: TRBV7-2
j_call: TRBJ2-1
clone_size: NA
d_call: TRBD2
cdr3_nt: TGTGCCAGCAGGGTAAGGGAGGGCCTCTACAATGAGCAGTTCTTC
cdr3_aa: CASRVREGLYNEQFF

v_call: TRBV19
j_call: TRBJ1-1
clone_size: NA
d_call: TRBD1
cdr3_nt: TGTGCCAGTAGTACCGGACAGGGGGCGCGTTGGGAGGCTTTCTTT
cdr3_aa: CASSTGQGARWEAFF

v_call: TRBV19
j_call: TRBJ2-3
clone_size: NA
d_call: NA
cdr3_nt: TGTGCCAGTAGTATTCGGAGGACAATCACAGATACGCAGTATTTT
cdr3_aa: CASSIRRTITDTQYF

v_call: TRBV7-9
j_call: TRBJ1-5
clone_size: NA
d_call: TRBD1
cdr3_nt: TGTGCCAGCAGCTCCCCGGACAGGGGCCAGCCCCAGCATTTT
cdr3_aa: CASSSPDRGQPQHF

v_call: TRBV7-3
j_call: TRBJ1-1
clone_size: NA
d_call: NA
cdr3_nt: TGTGCCAGCAGCTTATATCGCGGGAACACTGAAGCTTTCTTT
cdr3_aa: CASSLYRGNTEAFF

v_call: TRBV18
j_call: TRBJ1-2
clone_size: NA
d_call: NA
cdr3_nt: TGTGCCAGCTCACTAACCGCGGGGGAATTCAACTATGGCTACACCTTC
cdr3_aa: CASSLTAGEFNYGYTF

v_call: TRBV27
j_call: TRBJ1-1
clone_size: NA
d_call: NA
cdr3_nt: TGTGCCAGCAGTCTCAACCGGGGGCACACTGAAGCTTTCTTT
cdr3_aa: CASSLNRGHTEAFF

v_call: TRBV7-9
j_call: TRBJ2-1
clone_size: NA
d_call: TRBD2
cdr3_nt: TGTGCCAGCAGCTCGGGGACTAGCGATATGCCGTACAATGAGCAGTTCTTC
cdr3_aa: CASSSGTSDMPYNEQFF

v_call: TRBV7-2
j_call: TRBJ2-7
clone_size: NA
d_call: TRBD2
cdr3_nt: TGTGCCAGCAGCTCGAGGGTAGCGGGCTGGGCCTACGAGCAGTACTTC
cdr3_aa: CASSSRVAGWAYEQYF

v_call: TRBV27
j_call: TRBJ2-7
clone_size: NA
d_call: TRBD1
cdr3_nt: TGTGCCAGCAGTATTGACAGGGGTGAGCACGAGCAGTACTTC
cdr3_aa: CASSIDRGEHEQYF

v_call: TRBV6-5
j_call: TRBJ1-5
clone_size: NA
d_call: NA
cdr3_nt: TGTGCCAGCACCACCGGGGGGGGTCAGCCCCAGCATTTT
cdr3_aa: CASTTGGGQPQHF

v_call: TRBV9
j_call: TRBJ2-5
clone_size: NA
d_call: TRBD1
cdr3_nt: TGTGCCAGCAGCGTATGGGGACAGGGTATCCAAGAGACCCAGTACTTC
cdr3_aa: CASSVWGQGIQETQYF

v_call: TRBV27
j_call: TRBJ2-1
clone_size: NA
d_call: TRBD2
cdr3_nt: TGTGCCAGCAGTTCCAGACTAGCGGACTACAATGAGCAGTTCTTC
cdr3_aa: CASSSRLADYNEQFF

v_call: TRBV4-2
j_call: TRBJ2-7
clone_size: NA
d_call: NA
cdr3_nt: TGTGCCAGCAGCCAACAGGGGTACGAGCAGTACTTC
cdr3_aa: CASSQQGYEQYF

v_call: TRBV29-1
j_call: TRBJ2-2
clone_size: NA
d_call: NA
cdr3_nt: TGCAGTGCCGGGACCCCGGTCACCGGGGAGCTGTTTTTT
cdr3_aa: CSAGTPVTGELFF

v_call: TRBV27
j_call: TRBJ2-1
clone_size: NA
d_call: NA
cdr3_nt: TGTGCCAGCAGTTACAACGGGTGGAGCTCCTACAATGAGCAGTTCTTC
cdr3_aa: CASSYNGWSSYNEQFF

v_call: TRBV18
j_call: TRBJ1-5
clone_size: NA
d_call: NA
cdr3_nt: TGTGCCAGCTCACCCGACGCGTATGAGATGGCCCAGCATTTT
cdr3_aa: CASSPDAYEMAQHF

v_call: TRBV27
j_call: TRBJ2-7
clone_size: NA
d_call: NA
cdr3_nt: TGTGCCAGCAGTTTCCTGGCAGAGGGACTTTACGAGCAGTACTTC
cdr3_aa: CASSFLAEGLYEQYF

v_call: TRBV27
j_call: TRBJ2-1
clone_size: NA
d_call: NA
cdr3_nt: TGTGCCAGCAGTTTAGTTCGAGATCCTCCGGAGCAGTTCTTC
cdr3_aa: CASSLVRDPPEQFF

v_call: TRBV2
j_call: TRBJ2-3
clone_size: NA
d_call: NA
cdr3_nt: TGTGCCAGCATGGACACAGATACGCAGTATTTT
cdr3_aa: CASMDTDTQYF

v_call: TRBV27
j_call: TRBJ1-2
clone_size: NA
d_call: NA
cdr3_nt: TGTGCCAGCAGCCCGGGACAATCGAGGCGCTATGGCTACACCTTC
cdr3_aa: CASSPGQSRRYGYTF

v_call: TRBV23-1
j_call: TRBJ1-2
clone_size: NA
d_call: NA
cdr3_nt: TGCGCCAGCAGTCAATCTGAGGAGTGGGTCTATGGCTACACCTTC
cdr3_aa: CASSQSEEWVYGYTF

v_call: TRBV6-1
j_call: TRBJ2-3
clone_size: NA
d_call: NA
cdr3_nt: TGTGCCAGCAGTGAGACCGGGACTCTGTACACAGATACGCAGTATTTT
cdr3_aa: CASSETGTLYTDTQYF

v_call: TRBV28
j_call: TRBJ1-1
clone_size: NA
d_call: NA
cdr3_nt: TGTGCCAGCAGCCCGGGGGGGGCAGGGGCTTTCTTT
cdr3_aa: CASSPGGAGAFF

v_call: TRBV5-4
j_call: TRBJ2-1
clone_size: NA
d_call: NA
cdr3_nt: TGTGCCAGCAGCTTGGTTTCGCCGTACAATGAGCAGTTCTTC
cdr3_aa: CASSLVSPYNEQFF

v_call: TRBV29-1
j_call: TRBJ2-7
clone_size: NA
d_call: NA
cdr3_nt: TGCAGCGTTGTCTCGGGGAGCTCCTACGAGCAGTACTTC
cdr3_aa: CSVVSGSSYEQYF

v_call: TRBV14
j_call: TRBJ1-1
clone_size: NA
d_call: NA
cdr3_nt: TGTGCCAGCAGCCAAGGTGCCAGGGGATGGACTGAAGCTTTCTTT
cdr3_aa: CASSQGARGWTEAFF